A selection of T cell receptor beta chains follows, all from one sample in a study of B cell selection in AIRE deficiency. The method was immunoSEQ multiplex PCR; TCRdb's version includes in-frame clones alone and lacks a portion of them. The data show roughly 24,000 clones, about 96% seen once. Sequencing input: CD4+CD127+ conventional T cells sorted from PBMCs. All receptors derive from a human donor in good health. CDR3s leave out the opening cysteine and the closing phenylalanine or tryptophan. A D gene is named only where the DNA matches it firmly. Size values are once, few and many counts, or a class for expanded clones, and some rows have none.

TRBV19	NA	TRBJ1-5	few	ASSPWALQVGPQH
TRBV5-1	NA	TRBJ2-7	once	ASSSTGGGENEQY
TRBV7-8	NA	TRBJ1-5	NA	ASSLAHLSGYNHQPQH
TRBV5-8	TRBD1	TRBJ2-3	once	ASSLVPRGPSTDTQY
TRBV5-5	TRBD1	TRBJ2-7	once	ASSFSGQTTYEQY
TRBV19	NA	TRBJ2-2	NA	ASSISTGHTGELF
TRBV5-6	TRBD1	TRBJ2-5	NA	ASSYSPTGHQETQY
TRBV6-1	TRBD1	TRBJ1-6	NA	ASRPTGANNSPLH
TRBV7-2	TRBD1	TRBJ1-2	NA	ASSDRTGASHNYGYT
TRBV6-5	NA	TRBJ1-1	NA	ASRPRPNAEAF
TRBV6-5	NA	TRBJ1-2	NA	ASALQRRGWGYT
TRBV5-6	NA	TRBJ1-2	NA	ASSTDVGTGGYT
TRBV7-2	NA	TRBJ1-1	NA	ASSKGQTMNTEAF
TRBV10-1	TRBD1	TRBJ2-7	NA	ASIPRQGYEQY
TRBV5-1	NA	TRBJ2-1	NA	ASSLEGAYNEQF
TRBV5-1	TRBD2	TRBJ2-3	NA	ASSSTSGLSTDTQY
TRBV18	NA	TRBJ2-7	NA	ASSPTTVMAYEQY
TRBV19	TRBD1	TRBJ2-1	NA	ASSIRTGGVDEQF
TRBV4-3	NA	TRBJ1-6	once	ASSASQGGNSPLH
TRBV5-4	TRBD1	TRBJ1-5	NA	ASSETGGAGQPQH
TRBV9	NA	TRBJ2-3	NA	ASSVAPLQFGTDTQY
TRBV2	NA	TRBJ1-2	NA	ASSDPLADGYT
TRBV9	NA	TRBJ2-1	NA	ASSVVDSSYNEQF
TRBV18	NA	TRBJ1-1	NA	ASSPGTDRRGTEAF
TRBV6-6	NA	TRBJ1-1	NA	ASFQPGMNTEAF
TRBV18	TRBD1	TRBJ2-7	once	ASSPGQGLEQY
TRBV14	NA	TRBJ2-5	NA	ASSQEETQY
TRBV7-3	NA	TRBJ2-2	NA	ASSPGGQGHTGELF
TRBV5-6	NA	TRBJ1-5	NA	ASSLSRGRFSNQPQH